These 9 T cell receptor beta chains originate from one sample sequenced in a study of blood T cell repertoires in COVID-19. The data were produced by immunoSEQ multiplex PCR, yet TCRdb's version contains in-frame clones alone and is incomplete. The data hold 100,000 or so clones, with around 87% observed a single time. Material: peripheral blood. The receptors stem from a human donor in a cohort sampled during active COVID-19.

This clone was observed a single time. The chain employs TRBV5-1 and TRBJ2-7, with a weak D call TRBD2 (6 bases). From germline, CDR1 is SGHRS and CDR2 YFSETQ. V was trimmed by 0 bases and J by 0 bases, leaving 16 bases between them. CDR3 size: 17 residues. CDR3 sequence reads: CASSLVRAGRNSYEQYF. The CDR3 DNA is TGCGCCAGCAGCTTGGTCAGGGCGGGACGAAACTCCTACGAGCAGTACTTC.

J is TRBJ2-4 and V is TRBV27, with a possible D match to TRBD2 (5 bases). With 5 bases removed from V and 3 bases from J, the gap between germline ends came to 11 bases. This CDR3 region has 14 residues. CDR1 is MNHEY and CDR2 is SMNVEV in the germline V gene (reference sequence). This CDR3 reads CASSDGVVKNIQYF. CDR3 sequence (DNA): TGTGCCAGCAGTGACGGGGTCGTCAAAAACATTCAGTACTTC.

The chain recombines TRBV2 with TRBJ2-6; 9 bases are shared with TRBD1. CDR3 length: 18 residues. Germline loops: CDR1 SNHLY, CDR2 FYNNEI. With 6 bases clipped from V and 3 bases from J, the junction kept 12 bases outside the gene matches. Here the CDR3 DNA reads TGTGCCAGCAGCCCGAGGCGGACAGGGGAGGGTGGGGCCAACGTCCTGACTTTC. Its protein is CASSPRRTGEGGANVLTF.

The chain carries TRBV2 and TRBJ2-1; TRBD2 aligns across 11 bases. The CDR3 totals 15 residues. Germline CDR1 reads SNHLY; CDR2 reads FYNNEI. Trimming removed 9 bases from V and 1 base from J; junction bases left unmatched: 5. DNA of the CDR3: TGTGCCAGGGATAGACTAGCGGGATCCTACAATGAGCAGTTCTTC. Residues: CARDRLAGSYNEQFF.

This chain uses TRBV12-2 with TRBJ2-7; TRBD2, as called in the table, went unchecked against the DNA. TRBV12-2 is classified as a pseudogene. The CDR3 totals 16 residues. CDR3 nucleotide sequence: TGTGCAAGTCGCTCAGATAGCGGGAGCCGCCGGGGGGAGCAGTACTTC. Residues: CASRSDSGSRRGEQYF.

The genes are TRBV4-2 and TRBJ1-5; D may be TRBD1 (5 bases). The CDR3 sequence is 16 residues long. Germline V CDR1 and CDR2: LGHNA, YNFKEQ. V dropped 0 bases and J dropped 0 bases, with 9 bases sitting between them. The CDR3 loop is CASSQERTISNQPQHF. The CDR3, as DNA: TGTGCCAGCAGCCAAGAGCGGACAATTAGCAATCAGCCCCAGCATTTT.

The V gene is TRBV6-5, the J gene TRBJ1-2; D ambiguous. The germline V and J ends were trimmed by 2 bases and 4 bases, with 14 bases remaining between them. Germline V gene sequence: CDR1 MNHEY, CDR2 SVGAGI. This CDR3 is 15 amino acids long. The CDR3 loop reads CASSYRSGRAYGYTF. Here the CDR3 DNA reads TGTGCCAGCAGTTACCGATCAGGAAGAGCCTATGGCTACACCTTC.

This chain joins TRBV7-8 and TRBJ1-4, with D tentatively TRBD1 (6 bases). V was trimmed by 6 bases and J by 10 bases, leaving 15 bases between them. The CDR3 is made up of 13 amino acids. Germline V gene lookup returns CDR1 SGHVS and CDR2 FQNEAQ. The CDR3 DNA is TGTGCCAGCAGTCACGACAGGCCCTTAAAACTGTTTTTT. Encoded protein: CASSHDRPLKLFF.

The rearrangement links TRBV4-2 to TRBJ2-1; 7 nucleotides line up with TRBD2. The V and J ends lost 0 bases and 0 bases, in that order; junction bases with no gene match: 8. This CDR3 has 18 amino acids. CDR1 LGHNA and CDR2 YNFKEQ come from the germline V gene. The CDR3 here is CASSQERLAEISYNEQFF. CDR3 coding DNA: TGTGCCAGCAGCCAAGAAAGGCTAGCGGAAATCTCCTACAATGAGCAGTTCTTC.